Below, 15 T cell receptor beta chains from the same sample are listed, as sequenced in a study of shared clonotypes between healthy human individuals. Naive CD8 cells comprised CD45RO-negative, CCR7-positively selected cells, excluding terminally differentiated effector memory CD45RA+ cells. Sequencing used immunoSEQ multiplex PCR; TCRdb keeps in-frame clones, though not all of them. This table has 2 million to 2.5 million clones, 90% to 95% appearing once. The sample taken for sequencing was naive CD8+ T cells from PBMCs. These receptors came from a man younger than 30 in good health. Some clones in this sample may be carry-over from other donors' samples.

The chain carries TRBV7-6 and TRBJ2-7; 12 nucleotides match TRBD2. The germline CDR1 and CDR2 sequences are SGHVS and FNYEAQ. The CDR3 totals 15 residues. The ends lost 3 bases at V and 3 bases at J; junction bases unmatched: 3. As DNA, the CDR3 is TGTGCCAGCAGCTTCCGGACTAGCGGGATCTACGAGCAGTACTTC. As protein: CASSFRTSGIYEQYF.

V and J are TRBV28 and TRBJ1-3; 8 nucleotides match TRBD1. J lost 7 bases, V lost 2 bases, and 10 bases had no gene match. Per germline, CDR1 MDHEN and CDR2 SYDVKM. The CDR3 length is 16 residues. The CDR3 protein is CASSLILGPGGNTIYF. The DNA of the CDR3 is TGTGCCAGCAGTTTAATTCTCGGGCCAGGGGGCAACACCATATATTTT.

The genes are TRBV9 and TRBJ2-5; TRBD1 matches at 9 bases. This CDR3 has 14 amino acids. Losses at the gene ends were 3 bases for V and 3 bases for J; bases not matched to a gene: 3. Germline-derived CDR1 and CDR2 are SGDLS and YYNGEE. The DNA for the CDR3 is TGTGCCAGCAGCGATAGGACAGGGGAAGAGACCCAGTACTTC. Protein sequence: CASSDRTGEETQYF.

The V and J genes are TRBV9 and TRBJ2-7; 7 bases are shared with TRBD1. The J segment lost 2 bases and the V segment lost 0 bases, leaving 8 bases of the junction unmatched. CDR1 SGDLS and CDR2 YYNGEE come from the germline V gene. The length of the CDR3 is 16 residues. The CDR3 region has the DNA TGTGCCAGCAGCGTAGCCGAACAGGGGTGGGCCTACGAGCAGTACTTC. Protein sequence: CASSVAEQGWAYEQYF. Complete variable domain (other parts from reference TRBV9 and TRBJ2-7): DSGVTQTPKHLITATGQRVTLRCSPRSGDLSVYWYQQSLDQGLQFLIQYYNGEERAKGNILERFSAQQFPDLHSELNLSSLELGDSALYFCASSVAEQGWAYEQYFGPGTRLTVT.

This chain links TRBV12-1 with TRBJ2-5; TRBD2 is the table's D call and was not checked against the DNA. TRBV12-1 is assigned pseudogene status. The CDR3 loop spans 18 amino acids. This CDR3 is CASSFIVTSGRWEETQYF. CDR3 DNA sequence: TGTGCCAGCAGCTTTATCGTAACTAGCGGGAGGTGGGAAGAGACCCAGTACTTC.

J is TRBJ2-7 and V is TRBV4-1; no firm D call. The CDR3 spans 15 residues. V lost 0 bases and J lost 0, with 9 bases in between. The germline gives CDR1 MGHRA, CDR2 YSYEKL. CDR3 DNA sequence: TGCGCCAGCAGCCAAGATGGGTTGAGCTCCTACGAGCAGTACTTC. Protein: CASSQDGLSSYEQYF.

V is TRBV27 and J is TRBJ2-1; D not resolved. CDR1 is MNHEY, CDR2 SMNVEV, per germline (reference sequence). Between the trimmed V and J ends, which lost 0 bases and 5 bases, there was a span of 5 bases. The CDR3 is made up of 13 amino acids. This CDR3 reads CASSLSVDNEQFF. The CDR3 nucleotides read TGTGCCAGCAGTTTATCCGTCGACAATGAGCAGTTCTTC.

A word on this clone: This CDR3 is also generated by other DNA sequences in the sample. The chain couples TRBV11-2 to TRBJ2-7; TRBD2 is a possible D gene (5 bases). Trimming removed 1 base from V and 2 bases from J, with 9 bases in between. Germline V CDR1 and CDR2: SGHAT, FQNNGV. The CDR3 is 14 residues long. This CDR3 reads CASSLAGTAYEQYF. For the CDR3, the DNA is TGTGCCAGCAGCTTAGCGGGAACGGCCTACGAGCAGTACTTC.

This clone was seen just once. This chain connects TRBV15 to TRBJ1-2; TRBD1 matches 8 bases. Trimming removed 1 base from V and 3 bases from J; junction bases left unmatched: 4. CDR1 and CDR2 from the germline V gene are LNHNV and YYDKDF (reference sequence). This CDR3 contains 15 residues. The CDR3 protein is CATSRGRQGYYGYTF. In DNA form, the CDR3 reads TGTGCCACCAGCAGAGGCCGACAGGGGTACTATGGCTACACCTTC.

The chain uses TRBV18 and TRBJ2-7; TRBD1 matches at 7 bases. J gave up 6 bases and V 3 bases, and 14 bases lay outside the gene matches. Looked up from germline, CDR1 is KGHSH and CDR2 is LQKENI. This CDR3 region has 16 residues. The DNA for the CDR3 is TGTGCCAGCTCACCCGAACAGACAGGGTGGAACCGCGAGCAGTACTTC. Protein sequence: CASSPEQTGWNREQYF.

The chain combines TRBV9 with TRBJ1-2; D is undetermined. Per germline, CDR1 SGDLS and CDR2 YYNGEE. Trimming removed 3 bases from V and 4 bases from J, with 16 bases in between. This CDR3 has 15 amino acids. CDR3 sequence: CASSADPGVLYGYTF. CDR3 DNA sequence: TGTGCCAGCAGCGCGGACCCTGGGGTCCTCTATGGCTACACCTTC.

The rearrangement joins TRBV6-1 to TRBJ2-7; D unresolved. Germline V gene data show CDR1 as MNHNS and CDR2 as SASEGT. Trimming took 4 bases from V and 2 from J, leaving 12 bases between them. This CDR3 is 14 amino acids long. CDR3 region: CASSARTAPYEQYF. CDR3 bases: TGTGCCAGCAGTGCCCGGACGGCTCCCTACGAGCAGTACTTC.

This chain uses TRBV18 with TRBJ2-7; 10 nucleotides align to TRBD1. V gave up 3 bases and J gave up 3 bases; unmatched junction bases: 8. The CDR3 has 16 amino acids. Germline V CDR1 and CDR2: KGHSH, LQKENI. The CDR3 DNA reads TGTGCCAGCTCACCCACTCCGGGACAGGGGAACTACGAGCAGTACTTC. The encoded protein is CASSPTPGQGNYEQYF.

The chain joins TRBV4-3 to TRBJ2-7, with 8 bases identical to TRBD2. From germline, CDR1 is LGHNA and CDR2 YSLEER. The length of the CDR3 is 15 residues. V shed 0 bases and J 5 bases; nucleotides not matched to a gene: 6. The chain's CDR3 is CASSQEDGRAHEQYF. CDR3 sequence (DNA): TGCGCCAGCAGCCAAGAGGACGGGAGGGCCCACGAGCAGTACTTC.

This rearrangement joins TRBV13 to TRBJ1-1; D gene ambiguous. CDR3 length: 13 amino acids. The germline CDR1 and CDR2 sequences are PRHDT and FYEKMQ (reference sequence). V gave up 10 bases and J gave up 1 base, with 13 bases separating them. The CDR3 sequence: CATETAPNTEAFF. The CDR3 coding sequence is TGTGCCACCGAAACAGCTCCGAACACTGAAGCTTTCTTT.